The T cell receptor (beta chain) described here comes from a study of blood T cells in healthy people across ages. Study conclusions and caveats: Older age coincided with a roughly linear decline in TCR beta diversity per million T cells. A greater number of naive CD4+ cells and higher diversity distinguished long-lived donors from aged donors. Naive T cell percentage showed a strong correlation with the diversity of TCR beta.

Using a J-beta primer mix together with a sample-barcoded 5' primer, a second PCR was run for roughly 6 to 12 cycles. TCRdb reanalysed the 5' RACE reads using MiXCR and keeps one entry per CDR3 protein. The sample holds about 1.4 million distinct CDR3 sequences, approximately 59% seen once. There were healthy Caucasian individuals from Russia, aged about 6 to 95, serving as donors. This CDR3 contains 13 residues. The germline V gene encodes CDR1 DFQATT and CDR2 SNEGSKA (reference sequence). V lost 6 bases and J lost 0; bases outside the gene matches: 5. This clonotype has more than one count but fewer than ten. Its matching antigen is unknown.

This receptor was identified in a man younger than 35 in good health. The specimen was blood. The V and J genes are TRBV20-1 and TRBJ2-7, with TRBD1 matching over 7 bases. In nucleotides, the CDR3 is TGCAGTGCGAACCGGGACAGCTCCTACGAGCAGTACTTC. Its translation is CSANRDSSYEQYF.